A selection of T cell receptor beta chains follows, all from one sample in a study of blood T cell repertoires in COVID-19. Sequenced by immunoSEQ multiplex PCR; TCRdb stores in-frame clones only, minus some. Among fewer than 120,000 clones listed, less than 75% were seen once. What was sequenced was peripheral blood. The receptors shown here come from a woman in her sixties with acute or convalescent COVID-19. Both conserved end residues are part of each CDR3. The order of the fields is D gene, clone size, J gene, V gene, CDR3 DNA, CDR3 protein. A D gene is named only where the DNA matches it firmly. Size values are once, few and many counts, or a class for expanded clones, and some rows have none.

NA	NA	TRBJ1-4	TRBV7-2	TGTGCCAGCAGCTTTTCAGGAGGTCCGGAAAAACTGTTTTTT	CASSFSGGPEKLFF
NA	NA	TRBJ1-5	TRBV19	TGTGCCAGTAGTATATCGGTAGGGGGACGGCAGCCCCAGCATTTT	CASSISVGGRQPQHF
NA	many	TRBJ2-1	TRBV9	TGTGCCAGCAGCTTTAGCCCCGGGGAACGATACAATGAGCAGTTCTTC	CASSFSPGERYNEQFF
NA	NA	TRBJ1-6	TRBV18	TGTGCCAGCTCACCAACACAGGGAAAAGGTTCACCCCTCCACTTT	CASSPTQGKGSPLHF
TRBD1	NA	TRBJ1-2	TRBV7-3	TGTGCCAGCAGCTTGTCCAGGGGTGTAGGGGGCCACACCTTC	CASSLSRGVGGHTF
NA	NA	TRBJ2-3	TRBV9	TGTGCCAGCAGCCCGGGATACACAGATACGCAGTATTTT	CASSPGYTDTQYF
NA	few	TRBJ1-6	TRBV30	TGTGCCTGGAGTGTCAGGAACGTGCGTTCACCCCTCCACTTT	CAWSVRNVRSPLHF
NA	few	TRBJ2-2	TRBV27	TGTGCCAGCAGTTTAGGGAGGTCCACCGGGGAGCTGTTTTTT	CASSLGRSTGELFF
TRBD1	NA	TRBJ2-1	TRBV9	TGTGCCAGCAGCGTGACAGGGGAGGTAAATGAGCAGTTCTTC	CASSVTGEVNEQFF
NA	few	TRBJ2-7	TRBV19	TGTGCCAGTAGTTTGGGCGACTCCAGGGTCCCGCAGTACTTC	CASSLGDSRVPQYF
NA	NA	TRBJ1-2	TRBV5-1	TGCGCCAGCAGCATCCGGACAGATGGCTATGGCTACACCTTC	CASSIRTDGYGYTF
TRBD2	NA	TRBJ2-2	TRBV19	TGTGCCAGTAGTAGCGGGGGGACGAACACCGGGGAGCTGTTTTTT	CASSSGGTNTGELFF
TRBD2	once	TRBJ2-2	TRBV3-1/TRBV3-2	TGTGCCAGCAGCCAAATTAGCGGGGGGGCAAACACCGGGGAGCTGTTTTTT	CASSQISGGANTGELFF
NA	NA	TRBJ2-2	TRBV7-2	TGTGCCAGCAGCTTAGAACTCGTCGGGAGCACCGGGGAGCTGTTTTTT	CASSLELVGSTGELFF
TRBD2	NA	TRBJ2-1	TRBV18	TGTGCCAGCTCACCACCGGTAGGTAGCGGGTACAATGAGCAGTTCTTC	CASSPPVGSGYNEQFF
TRBD1	few	TRBJ1-2	TRBV3-1/TRBV3-2	TGTGCCAGCACCCCGGGAGGGGGCTTCTATGGCTACACCTTC	CASTPGGGFYGYTF
NA	NA	TRBJ2-3	TRBV6-2/TRBV6-3	TGTGCCAGCAGTTACTCCAGGCGGGCGACGCAGGATACGCAGTATTTT	CASSYSRRATQDTQYF
TRBD2	NA	TRBJ2-5	TRBV30	TGTGCCTGGAAAGCGGGGGGGCCTGAGACCCAGTACTTC	CAWKAGGPETQYF
TRBD1	few	TRBJ2-2	TRBV7-2	TGTGCCAGCAGCTTAATGTGGGACAGGGGGCCGGCCGGGGAGCTGTTTTTT	CASSLMWDRGPAGELFF
TRBD1	NA	TRBJ1-1	TRBV5-1	TGCGCCAGCAGCTTTCTTCAAACAGGGGGCTCTGAAGCTTTCTTT	CASSFLQTGGSEAFF
NA	many	TRBJ2-5	TRBV3-1/TRBV3-2	TGTGCCAGCAGTCTACGAGTTGGTACTCAAGAGACCCAGTACTTC	CASSLRVGTQETQYF
NA	NA	TRBJ1-4	TRBV3-1/TRBV3-2	TGTGCCAGCAGCCAAGTTCCCCCCCCCGGGTGGACTAATGAAAAACTGTTTTTT	CASSQVPPPGWTNEKLFF
NA	NA	TRBJ1-2	TRBV28	TGTGCCAGCACCCCTGGGGGGGCGCGGGGCGGCTACACCTTC	CASTPGGARGGYTF
NA	NA	TRBJ1-2	TRBV19	TGTACCAGTAGAAGCGGCGGGAGATATGGCTACACCTTC	CTSRSGGRYGYTF
TRBD1	NA	TRBJ1-1	TRBV6-6	TGTGCCAGCAGTCCTTCGTATCGGACAGGGGTTTTGAACACTGAAGCTTTCTTT	CASSPSYRTGVLNTEAFF
NA	few	TRBJ2-1	TRBV2	TGTGCCAGCAGTGACAGGGTCTCCTACAATGAGCAGTTCTTC	CASSDRVSYNEQFF
TRBD1	few	TRBJ1-5	TRBV7-2	TGTGCCAGCAGCCGGGACAGGGGGTTTGGGCAGCCCCAGCATTTT	CASSRDRGFGQPQHF
NA	NA	TRBJ1-2	TRBV7-8	TGTGCCAGCAGCCCGGACAGCAACTATGGCTACACCTTC	CASSPDSNYGYTF
NA	NA	TRBJ2-1	TRBV15	TGTGCCACCAGCAGAGATTTCGGGGGTCCGGATGAGCAGTTCTTC	CATSRDFGGPDEQFF
NA	NA	TRBJ2-6	TRBV4-3	TGCGCCAGCAGCCCGCAGGTCTCTGGGGCCAACGTCCTGACTTTC	CASSPQVSGANVLTF
NA	NA	TRBJ1-1	TRBV28	TGTGCCAGCAGTTTCCTAGGGCGGGGGAACACTGAAGCTTTCTTT	CASSFLGRGNTEAFF
TRBD1	NA	TRBJ2-5	TRBV7-3	TGTGCCAGCAGCCCCGGACAGGGAGAGACCCAGTACTTC	CASSPGQGETQYF
TRBD2	NA	TRBJ2-7	TRBV5-8	TGTGCCAGCAGCTTGGGGCTAGCGGGGGGAGTCTACGAGCAGTACTTC	CASSLGLAGGVYEQYF
NA	NA	TRBJ2-7	TRBV11-2	TGTGCCAGCAGCTCCCTGGGACACAGGTCGGAGCAGTACTTC	CASSSLGHRSEQYF
NA	NA	TRBJ1-1	TRBV24-1	TGTGCCACCAGTGATGCGAATACGAACACTGAAGCTTTCTTT	CATSDANTNTEAFF
TRBD1	NA	TRBJ1-5	TRBV27	TGTGCCAGCAGTATCCAGGGGGCGGATCAGCCCCAGCATTTT	CASSIQGADQPQHF
NA	NA	TRBJ1-1	TRBV6-5	TGTGCCAGCAGTTTACGACAGCTGAACACTGAAGCTTTCTTT	CASSLRQLNTEAFF
TRBD1	once	TRBJ1-1	TRBV7-9	TGTGCCAGCAGTTATCCCCGGGACAGGCCTAACACTGAAGCTTTCTTT	CASSYPRDRPNTEAFF
NA	few	TRBJ2-3	TRBV30	TGTGCCTGGAATTCAGGGTTGGGCACAGATACGCAGTATTTT	CAWNSGLGTDTQYF
TRBD2	NA	TRBJ2-5	TRBV5-1	TGCGCCAGCAGCACCAGCGGGGGGGCTCTAGAGACCCAGTACTTC	CASSTSGGALETQYF
NA	NA	TRBJ2-7	TRBV6-6	TGTGCCAGCAGTCACGAAGACAGCTACGAGCAGTACTTC	CASSHEDSYEQYF
NA	NA	TRBJ1-1	TRBV10-2	TGCGCCAGCAGTGTCACCGGAGGGACTGAAGCTTTCTTT	CASSVTGGTEAFF
TRBD2	NA	TRBJ2-7	TRBV3-1/TRBV3-2	TGTGCCAGCAGCCCGGGGACTACGAACTACGAGCAGTACTTC	CASSPGTTNYEQYF
TRBD1	NA	TRBJ1-2	TRBV27	TGTGCCAGCAGTTTATCGGGGACAGCCTATGGCTACACCTTC	CASSLSGTAYGYTF
TRBD2	NA	TRBJ2-3	TRBV6-5	TGTGCCGTAAGGACTAGCGGGGCAACAGATACGCAGTATTTT	CAVRTSGATDTQYF
TRBD1	NA	TRBJ2-5	TRBV5-1	TGCGCCAGCAGCCGAGGGACAGCCAAAGAGACCCAGTACTTC	CASSRGTAKETQYF
NA	few	TRBJ1-6	TRBV27	TGTGCCAGCAGGACCGACAGACTGGGGCCCCTCCACTTT	CASRTDRLGPLHF
TRBD1	NA	TRBJ2-7	TRBV6-5	TGTGCCAGCAGTTACACGGGGACAGGGACATACGAGCAGTACTTC	CASSYTGTGTYEQYF
NA	few	TRBJ2-5	TRBV5-1	TGCGCCAGCAGCTTACGGGGTTCCGAGACCCAGTACTTC	CASSLRGSETQYF
TRBD1	NA	TRBJ2-7	TRBV5-6	TGTGCCAGCAGCCGAGACAGGGCGGGCTACGAGCAGTACTTC	CASSRDRAGYEQYF
NA	NA	TRBJ1-2	TRBV24-1	TGTGCCACCAGTGGAACAGCCACCCAAACGTCTGGCTACACCTTC	CATSGTATQTSGYTF
TRBD1	NA	TRBJ2-5	TRBV7-8	TGTGCCAGCAGCCTTGCGACAGGGAAAGAGACCCAGTACTTC	CASSLATGKETQYF
TRBD1	NA	TRBJ1-4	TRBV3-1/TRBV3-2	TGTGCCAGCAGCCCTATGGACAGGCACGGGAAACTGTTTTTT	CASSPMDRHGKLFF
TRBD2	NA	TRBJ2-3	TRBV6-4	TGTGCCAGCAGTGACTCTGGACTAGATGCAGATACGCAGTATTTT	CASSDSGLDADTQYF
NA	NA	TRBJ2-6	TRBV21-1	TGTGCCAGCAGCAAAGCCCGAATAACAGGGGCGCGAGAATCTGGGGCCAACGTCCTGACTTTC	CASSKARITGARESGANVLTF